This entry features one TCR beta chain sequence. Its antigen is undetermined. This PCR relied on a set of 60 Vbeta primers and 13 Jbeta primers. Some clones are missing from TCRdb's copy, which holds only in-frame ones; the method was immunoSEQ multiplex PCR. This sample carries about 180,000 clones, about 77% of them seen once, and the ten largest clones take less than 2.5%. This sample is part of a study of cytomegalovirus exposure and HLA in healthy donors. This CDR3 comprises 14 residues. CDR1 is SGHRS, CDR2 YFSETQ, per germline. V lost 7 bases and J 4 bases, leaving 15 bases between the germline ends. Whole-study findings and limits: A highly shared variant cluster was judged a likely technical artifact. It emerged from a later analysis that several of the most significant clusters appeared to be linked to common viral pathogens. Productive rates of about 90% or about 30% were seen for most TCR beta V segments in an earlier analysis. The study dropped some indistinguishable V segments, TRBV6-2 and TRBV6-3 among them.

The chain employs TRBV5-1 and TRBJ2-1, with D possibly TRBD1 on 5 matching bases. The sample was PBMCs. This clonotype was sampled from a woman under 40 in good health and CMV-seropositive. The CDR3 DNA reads TGCGCCAGCTCCTGGGGCCCCAATTACAATGAGCAGTTCTTC. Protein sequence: CASSWGPNYNEQFF.